The rows below give T cell receptor beta chains drawn from one sample of a study of blood T cell repertoires in COVID-19. Only in-frame clones appear in the TCRdb table, and some are missing; sequencing was by immunoSEQ multiplex PCR. The repertoire holds around 97,000 clones, 70% to 85% seen once, with about 10% in the top ten. The specimen was peripheral blood. These receptors were collected from a man aged 65 to 85 with acute or convalescent COVID-19. CDR3s include the opening cysteine and the closing phenylalanine or tryptophan. D genes are given only for firm matches. Clone size is given for some rows only: seen once, a few or many times, or a class if the clone is expanded.

d_gene: TRBD1
v_gene: TRBV7-9
abundance: -
j_gene: TRBJ1-1
CDR3aa: CASSLQGAPDTEAFF
CDR3nt: TGTGCCAGCAGCTTACAGGGGGCGCCGGACACTGAAGCTTTCTTT

d_gene: -
v_gene: TRBV5-1
abundance: -
j_gene: TRBJ1-1
CDR3aa: CASSLVSLSTAERFF
CDR3nt: TGCGCCAGCAGCTTGGTGTCCTTGTCGACAGCTGAACGGTTCTTT

d_gene: TRBD2
v_gene: TRBV13
abundance: -
j_gene: TRBJ2-1
CDR3aa: CASSPKGTSGGGNEQFF
CDR3nt: TGTGCCAGCAGCCCTAAAGGGACTAGCGGAGGGGGGAATGAGCAGTTCTTC

d_gene: TRBD1
v_gene: TRBV18
abundance: -
j_gene: TRBJ1-5
CDR3aa: CASSTGQGPNQPQHF
CDR3nt: TGTGCCAGCTCAACAGGACAGGGTCCCAATCAGCCCCAGCATTTT

d_gene: -
v_gene: TRBV4-3
abundance: -
j_gene: TRBJ2-5
CDR3aa: CASSQEPGPTETQYF
CDR3nt: TGCGCCAGCAGCCAAGAGCCAGGGCCCACGGAGACCCAGTACTTC

d_gene: -
v_gene: TRBV11-2
abundance: -
j_gene: TRBJ2-5
CDR3aa: CASKLGTQETQYF
CDR3nt: TGTGCCAGCAAACTAGGCACTCAAGAGACCCAGTACTTC

d_gene: -
v_gene: TRBV5-1
abundance: few
j_gene: TRBJ1-4
CDR3aa: CASSLGSAGEPLFF
CDR3nt: TGCGCCAGCAGCTTGGGTAGTGCAGGCGAACCACTGTTTTTT

d_gene: -
v_gene: TRBV11-2
abundance: -
j_gene: TRBJ1-4
CDR3aa: CASSLFRTTNEKLFF
CDR3nt: TGTGCCAGCAGCTTATTCAGGACAACTAATGAAAAACTGTTTTTT

d_gene: TRBD2
v_gene: TRBV7-8
abundance: -
j_gene: TRBJ2-1
CDR3aa: CASSSIRLAGGKSVSNEQFF
CDR3nt: TGTGCCAGCAGCTCGATAAGACTAGCGGGGGGTAAATCGGTCTCGAATGAGCAGTTCTTC

d_gene: -
v_gene: TRBV27
abundance: -
j_gene: TRBJ1-1
CDR3aa: CASSLKVLGSAFF
CDR3nt: TGTGCCAGCAGTTTAAAAGTTCTAGGCTCAGCTTTCTTT

d_gene: -
v_gene: TRBV5-4
abundance: -
j_gene: TRBJ2-3
CDR3aa: CASSRDSGTDTQYF
CDR3nt: TGTGCCAGCAGCCGGGACAGCGGGACAGATACGCAGTATTTT

d_gene: -
v_gene: TRBV5-1
abundance: -
j_gene: TRBJ2-7
CDR3aa: CASTEPGGGSYEQYF
CDR3nt: TGCGCCAGCACCGAGCCAGGGGGCGGGAGCTACGAGCAGTACTTC

d_gene: -
v_gene: TRBV6-5
abundance: once
j_gene: TRBJ1-2
CDR3aa: CASSNTGQRGGYTF
CDR3nt: TGTGCCAGCAGTAATACAGGACAGCGGGGAGGCTACACCTTC

d_gene: TRBD2
v_gene: TRBV6-5
abundance: -
j_gene: TRBJ2-1
CDR3aa: CASSLRVAGDNEQFF
CDR3nt: TGTGCCAGCAGTCTCCGGGTAGCGGGGGACAATGAGCAGTTCTTC

d_gene: -
v_gene: TRBV27
abundance: -
j_gene: TRBJ2-7
CDR3aa: CASSFSSAHYEQYF
CDR3nt: TGTGCCAGCAGTTTCTCCAGCGCCCACTACGAGCAGTACTTC

d_gene: -
v_gene: TRBV6-2/TRBV6-3
abundance: once
j_gene: TRBJ1-1
CDR3aa: CASSTPTGEAFF
CDR3nt: TGTGCCAGCAGTACCCCGACAGGTGAAGCTTTCTTT

d_gene: TRBD2
v_gene: TRBV3-1/TRBV3-2
abundance: -
j_gene: TRBJ2-5
CDR3aa: CASSQEGGGSGTDF
CDR3nt: TGTGCCAGCAGCCAAGAGGGCGGAGGTAGCGGGACGGACTTC

d_gene: -
v_gene: TRBV18
abundance: -
j_gene: TRBJ1-2
CDR3aa: CASSTIQGGYTF
CDR3nt: TGTGCCAGCTCGACTATACAAGGGGGCTACACCTTC

d_gene: TRBD1
v_gene: TRBV5-1
abundance: -
j_gene: TRBJ1-1
CDR3aa: CASSSRTGSEAFF
CDR3nt: TGCGCCAGCAGCTCGAGGACAGGGTCTGAAGCTTTCTTT

d_gene: TRBD1
v_gene: TRBV6-6
abundance: -
j_gene: TRBJ2-5
CDR3aa: CASSTGGPQYF
CDR3nt: TGTGCCAGCAGTACAGGGGGCCCCCAGTACTTC

d_gene: -
v_gene: TRBV9
abundance: -
j_gene: TRBJ1-6
CDR3aa: CASSVVALGGAPLHF
CDR3nt: TGTGCCAGCAGCGTAGTGGCCCTAGGGGGTGCACCCCTCCACTTT

d_gene: -
v_gene: TRBV7-9
abundance: -
j_gene: TRBJ1-1
CDR3aa: CASSSIGDEAFF
CDR3nt: TGTGCCAGCAGCTCAATCGGTGATGAAGCTTTCTTT

d_gene: TRBD1
v_gene: TRBV30
abundance: -
j_gene: TRBJ1-2
CDR3aa: CAYIDRVGYGYTF
CDR3nt: TGTGCCTACATAGACAGGGTTGGCTATGGCTACACCTTC

d_gene: -
v_gene: TRBV9
abundance: -
j_gene: TRBJ2-1
CDR3aa: CASEFVQGHEQFF
CDR3nt: TGTGCCAGCGAGTTTGTACAGGGCCATGAGCAGTTCTTC

d_gene: TRBD2
v_gene: TRBV20-1
abundance: once
j_gene: TRBJ2-7
CDR3aa: CSATAGTSQYF
CDR3nt: TGCAGTGCTACCGCCGGGACTAGTCAGTACTTC

d_gene: TRBD1
v_gene: TRBV10-1
abundance: -
j_gene: TRBJ1-4
CDR3aa: CASSLRDRDFANEKLFF
CDR3nt: TGCGCCAGCAGTCTCCGGGACAGGGACTTCGCTAATGAAAAACTGTTTTTT

d_gene: -
v_gene: TRBV15
abundance: many
j_gene: TRBJ2-1
CDR3aa: CATSRGAGANEQFF
CDR3nt: TGTGCCACCAGCAGAGGGGCGGGGGCTAATGAGCAGTTCTTC

d_gene: TRBD1
v_gene: TRBV19
abundance: -
j_gene: TRBJ1-2
CDR3aa: CASSSGQGAEHTF
CDR3nt: TGTGCCAGTAGCTCGGGACAGGGGGCCGAGCACACCTTC

d_gene: TRBD1
v_gene: TRBV7-2
abundance: -
j_gene: TRBJ2-7
CDR3aa: CASSLGQLTLYEQYF
CDR3nt: TGTGCCAGCAGCTTGGGACAGCTCACCCTCTACGAGCAGTACTTC

d_gene: -
v_gene: TRBV28
abundance: few
j_gene: TRBJ1-2
CDR3aa: CASSPPDYGYTF
CDR3nt: TGTGCCAGCAGCCCCCCGGACTATGGCTACACCTTC

d_gene: TRBD1
v_gene: TRBV7-6
abundance: -
j_gene: TRBJ1-4
CDR3aa: CASRSGTGRGNEKLFF
CDR3nt: TGTGCCAGCAGATCCGGGACAGGCCGCGGAAATGAAAAACTGTTTTTT

d_gene: -
v_gene: TRBV15
abundance: -
j_gene: TRBJ1-5
CDR3aa: CATSRGQMQPQHF
CDR3nt: TGTGCCACCAGCAGAGGGCAGATGCAGCCCCAGCATTTT

d_gene: TRBD2
v_gene: TRBV23-1
abundance: -
j_gene: TRBJ2-1
CDR3aa: CASSQSGAGGPVKQFF
CDR3nt: TGCGCCAGCAGTCAATCTGGGGCGGGAGGGCCTGTTAAGCAGTTCTTC

d_gene: -
v_gene: TRBV14
abundance: -
j_gene: TRBJ1-2
CDR3aa: CASSRLEPPRYTF
CDR3nt: TGTGCCAGCAGCCGACTGGAGCCGCCGCGCTACACCTTC

d_gene: -
v_gene: TRBV30
abundance: -
j_gene: TRBJ2-2
CDR3aa: CAWRDGALRRELFF
CDR3nt: TGTGCCTGGAGAGACGGTGCGTTGAGGAGGGAGCTGTTTTTT

d_gene: -
v_gene: TRBV27
abundance: -
j_gene: TRBJ1-5
CDR3aa: CASSLSLQAYQPQHF
CDR3nt: TGTGCCAGCAGTTTATCGTTACAGGCCTATCAGCCCCAGCATTTT

d_gene: TRBD1
v_gene: TRBV19
abundance: -
j_gene: TRBJ1-5
CDR3aa: CASRNVYGTGGSSNQPQHF
CDR3nt: TGTGCCAGTAGAAATGTATACGGGACAGGGGGTTCTAGCAATCAGCCCCAGCATTTT